This T cell receptor (beta chain) was sequenced during a study of blood T cell repertoires in COVID-19. Study-wide background: COVID-19 samples from acute and convalescent phases originated in the United States, Italy and Spain.

This clone was seen just once. The CDR3 is 16 amino acids. Germline assignment: CDR1 KGHSH and CDR2 LQKENI. J gave up 3 bases and V 0 bases, and 7 bases lay outside the gene matches. The table came from immunoSEQ multiplex PCR; TCRdb's copy has only in-frame clones and leaves some out. The sample yields approximately 290,000 clones, approximately 90% seen once. The rearrangement uses TRBV18 and TRBJ2-5; 7 bases are a match to TRBD2. The specimen sequenced was peripheral blood. The TCR comes from a man aged 30 to 45 with acute or convalescent COVID-19. The CDR3 sequence: CASSPPLTSREETQYF. The CDR3 region has the DNA TGTGCCAGCTCACCACCTTTGACTAGCAGGGAAGAGACCCAGTACTTC. The whole variable domain, filled in from reference TRBV18 and TRBJ2-5, reads NAGVMQNPRHLVRRRGQEARLRCSPMKGHSHVYWYRQLPEEGLKFMVYLQKENIIDESGMPKERFSAEFPKEGPSILRIQQVVRGDSAAYFCASSPPLTSREETQYFGPGTRLLVL.